This TCR beta chain was sequenced in a study of CD8 T cells in Susac syndrome. Trimming at V came to 3 bases and at J to 5 bases, leaving 3 bases not matched to a gene. The CDR3 runs 14 residues. CDR1 and CDR2 (germline): SEHNR, FQNEAQ (reference sequence). TCR beta from blood CD8+ and CD4+ T cells was sequenced. Healthy donors formed controls matched for age and sex. In contrast to the negatively isolated CD8+ and CD4+ T cells, TEMRA cells were FACS-enriched. An input of 0.5 to 1 ug of RNA was subjected to reverse transcription using random hexamers. Amplification of TCR beta CDR3 across 54 Vbeta and 13 Jbeta was performed with immunoSEQ multiplex PCR. TCRdb reprocessed the immunoSEQ multiplex PCR reads via MiXCR and lists one record per CDR3 protein. This table has roughly 110,000 distinct CDR3 sequences, 80% to 95% appearing once. This clonotype is a singleton in its sample.

Specimen: CD4+ T cells from PBMCs. The sequence derives from a human donor in good health. This chain connects TRBV7-9 to TRBJ2-5, with 10 bases identical to TRBD1. The CDR3 spells CASSLRTGGETQYF. DNA for the CDR3: TGTGCCAGCAGCTTGCGGACAGGGGGGGAGACCCAGTACTTC.